This paragraph reports one TCR beta chain. What it binds is not known. This sample was taken from a study of vaccination effects on CD4 cells after COVID-19. As for the study in general: Relative to the second dose, post-vaccine samples were obtained a median of 72 days later. General observations from the study: Clones induced by infection and by vaccine showed marked clonal contraction late after vaccination. Few convalescent patients were included, and no early post-infection timepoints were sampled.

TCRdb keeps only in-frame clones here, not all; method: immunoSEQ multiplex PCR. The sample holds tens of thousands of clones, about 67% seen once. The CDR3 sequence is 15 residues long. V was cut by 0 bases and J by 1 base, with 6 bases left in between. In germline, CDR1 is MNHEY, CDR2 SVGAGI. Isolation of CD4+ T cells took place after more than 9 days of culture. Either the BNT162b2 or mRNA-1273 vaccine was given to participants in two doses. The authors replaced half the medium with IL-2 medium on days 3 and 7. This sequence originates from a human donor who received a COVID-19 vaccine. The gene calls are TRBV6-5 and TRBJ1-4; D is undetermined. The sequenced sample was CD4+ T cells from PBMCs cultured without peptide, obtained after COVID-19 vaccination. CDR3 amino acids: CASSYSFITNEKLFF. The CDR3, as DNA: TGTGCCAGCAGTTACTCCTTTATAACTAATGAAAAACTGTTTTTT.